This T cell receptor beta chain emerged from a study of cytomegalovirus exposure and HLA in healthy donors. Notes on the study in general: Some highly shared sequence variants likely arose as a pipeline artifact. Among immune exposure information, only CMV serostatus was available. In a later analysis, donors in an Asian-associated ancestry cluster reportedly had fewer N-insertions in productive TCRs than the cohort mean.

Vbeta (60) and Jbeta (13) primers were used in the PCR. Some clones are missing from TCRdb's copy, which holds only in-frame ones; the method was immunoSEQ multiplex PCR. The table lists a few hundred thousand clones, around 77% of them singletons. Remarks on this clone: The antigen remains undetermined.

Germline V gene data show CDR1 as LGHNA and CDR2 as YNFKEQ. The CDR3 has 20 amino acids. With V trimmed by 1 base and J by 0 bases, 17 bases remained unmatched. The clonotype originates from a woman in her twenties or thirties in good health and CMV-seronegative. The sequenced material came from PBMCs. The chain joins TRBV4-2 to TRBJ1-1, with 7 positions matching TRBD1. CDR3 in DNA: TGTGCCAGCAGCCAAGCGATAGGGGTGGACAGGCAATACATGAACACTGAAGCTTTCTTT. Protein product: CASSQAIGVDRQYMNTEAFF.